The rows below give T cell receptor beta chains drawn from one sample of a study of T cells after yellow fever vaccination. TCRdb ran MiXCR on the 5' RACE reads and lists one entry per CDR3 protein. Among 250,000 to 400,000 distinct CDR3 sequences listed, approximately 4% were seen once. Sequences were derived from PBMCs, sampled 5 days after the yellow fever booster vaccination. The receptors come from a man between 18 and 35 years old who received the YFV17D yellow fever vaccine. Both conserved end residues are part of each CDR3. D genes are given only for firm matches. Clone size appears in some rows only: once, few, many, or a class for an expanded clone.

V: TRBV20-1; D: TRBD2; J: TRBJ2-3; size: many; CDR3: CSMRLAGGGTDTQYF; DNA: TGCAGCATGAGACTAGCGGGGGGGGGCACAGATACGCAGTATTTT
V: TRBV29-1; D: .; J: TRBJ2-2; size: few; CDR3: CSVERAGELFF; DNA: TGCAGCGTTGAGAGGGCCGGGGAGCTGTTTTTT
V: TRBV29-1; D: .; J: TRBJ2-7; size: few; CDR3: CSVEEPRGQGGYEQYF; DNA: TGCAGCGTTGAAGAGCCCCGAGGGCAGGGTGGTTACGAGCAGTACTTC
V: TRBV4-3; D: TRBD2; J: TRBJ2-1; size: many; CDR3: CASSQGNGGAYEQFF; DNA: TGCGCCAGCAGCCAAGGAAACGGGGGGGCGTATGAGCAGTTCTTC
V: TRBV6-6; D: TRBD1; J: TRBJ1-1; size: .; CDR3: CASSLQGGDTEAFF; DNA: TGTGCCAGCAGTTTACAGGGGGGGGACACTGAAGCTTTCTTT
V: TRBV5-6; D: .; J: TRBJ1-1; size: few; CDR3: CASSLQRGARAFF; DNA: TGTGCCAGCAGCCTTCAACGAGGGGCGAGGGCTTTCTTT
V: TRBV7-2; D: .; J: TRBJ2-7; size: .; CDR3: CASSLAGYEHYF; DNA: TGTGCCAGCAGCTTAGCTGGGTACGAGCACTACTTC
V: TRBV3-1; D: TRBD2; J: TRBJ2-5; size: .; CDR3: CASSQSSGEKTQYF; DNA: TGTGCCAGCAGCCAATCTAGCGGGGAAAAGACCCAGTACTTC
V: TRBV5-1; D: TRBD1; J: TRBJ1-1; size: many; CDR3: CASTSGGEDTEAFF; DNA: TGCGCCAGCACCTCAGGGGGGGAGGACACTGAAGCTTTCTTT
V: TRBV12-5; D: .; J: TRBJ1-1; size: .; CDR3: CASGKAGAGEAFF; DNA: TGTGCTAGTGGGAAGGCAGGAGCAGGTGAAGCTTTCTTT
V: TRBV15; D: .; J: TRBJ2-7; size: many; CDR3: CATSRDRADSSYEQYF; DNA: TGTGCCACCAGCAGAGACAGGGCCGATAGCTCCTACGAGCAGTACTTC
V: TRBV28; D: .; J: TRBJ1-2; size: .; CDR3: CASSVSSGAYTF; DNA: TGTGCCAGCAGTGTTTCGTCGGGGGCATACACCTTC
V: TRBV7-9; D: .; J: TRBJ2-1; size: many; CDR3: CASSLVASKGNEQFF; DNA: TGTGCCAGCAGCTTAGTAGCTAGCAAGGGGAATGAGCAGTTCTTC
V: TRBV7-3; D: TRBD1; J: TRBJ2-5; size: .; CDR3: CASSLSRGYQETQYF; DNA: TGTGCCAGCAGCTTATCCAGGGGGTACCAAGAGACCCAGTACTTC
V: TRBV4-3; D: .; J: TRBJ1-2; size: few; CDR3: CASSPQGASYGYTF; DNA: TGCGCCAGCAGCCCCCAAGGGGCGAGCTATGGCTACACCTTC
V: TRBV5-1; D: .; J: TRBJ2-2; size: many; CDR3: CASSLMAETGELFF; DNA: TGCGCCAGCAGCTTGATGGCAGAAACCGGGGAGCTGTTTTTT
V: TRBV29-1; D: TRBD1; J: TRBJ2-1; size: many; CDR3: CSAGQLYNEQFF; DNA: TGCAGCGCGGGACAGCTCTACAATGAGCAGTTCTTC
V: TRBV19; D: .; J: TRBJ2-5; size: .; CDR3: CASSTPGRRPGTQYF; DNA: TGTGCCAGTAGTACCCCCGGACGGCGACCGGGGACCCAGTACTTC
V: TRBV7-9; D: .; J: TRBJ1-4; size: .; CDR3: CASSLANRGPELFF; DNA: TGTGCCAGCAGCTTAGCGAATAGGGGCCCGGAACTGTTTTTT
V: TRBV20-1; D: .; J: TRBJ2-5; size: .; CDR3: CSARDRRTGGETQYF; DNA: TGCAGTGCTAGAGATCGGCGGACCGGGGGAGAGACCCAGTACTTC
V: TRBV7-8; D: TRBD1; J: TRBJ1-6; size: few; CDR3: CASSGDRASSYNSPLHF; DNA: TGTGCCAGCAGCGGGGACAGGGCGAGCTCCTATAATTCACCCCTCCACTTT
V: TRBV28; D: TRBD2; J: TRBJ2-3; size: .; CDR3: CASRLAGSTTDTQYF; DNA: TGTGCCAGCAGGCTAGCGGGGTCTACCACAGATACGCAGTATTTT
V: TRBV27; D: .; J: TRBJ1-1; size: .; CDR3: CASSLQFRSWENTEAFF; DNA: TGTGCCAGCAGTTTACAGTTTCGCTCATGGGAGAACACTGAAGCTTTCTTT
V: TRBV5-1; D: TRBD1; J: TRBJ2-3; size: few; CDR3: CASSLYRGPSTDTQYF; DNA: TGCGCCAGCAGCCTGTACAGGGGACCTAGCACAGATACGCAGTATTTT
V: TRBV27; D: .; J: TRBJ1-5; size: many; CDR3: CASGSTVGRPQHF; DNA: TGTGCCAGCGGGTCAACAGTAGGGCGGCCCCAGCATTTT
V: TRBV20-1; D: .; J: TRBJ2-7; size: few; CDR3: CSASTGIYEQYF; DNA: TGCAGTGCTTCGACAGGTATCTACGAGCAGTACTTC
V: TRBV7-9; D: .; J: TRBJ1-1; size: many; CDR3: CASSLRGGRSSEAFF; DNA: TGTGCCAGCAGTCTAAGGGGGGGAAGGAGCTCTGAAGCTTTCTTT
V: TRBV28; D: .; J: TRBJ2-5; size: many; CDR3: CASSLVRRGQETQYF; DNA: TGTGCCAGCAGTTTGGTTCGGAGGGGCCAAGAGACCCAGTACTTC
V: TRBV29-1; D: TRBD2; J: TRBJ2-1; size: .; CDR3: CSVVGLAGANEQFF; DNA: TGCAGCGTTGTGGGACTAGCGGGGGCCAATGAGCAGTTCTTC
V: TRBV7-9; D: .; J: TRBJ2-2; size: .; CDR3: CASSHKPQGENTGELFF; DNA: TGTGCCAGCAGCCATAAACCGCAGGGCGAGAACACCGGGGAGCTGTTTTTT
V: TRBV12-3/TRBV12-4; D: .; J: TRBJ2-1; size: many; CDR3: CASSGGPILLEQFF; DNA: TGTGCCAGCAGTGGAGGGCCGATACTGCTTGAGCAGTTCTTC
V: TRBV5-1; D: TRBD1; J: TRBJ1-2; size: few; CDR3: CASSAYPGQVANYGYTF; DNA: TGCGCCAGCAGCGCCTATCCGGGACAGGTAGCTAACTATGGCTACACCTTC